Presented here are 28 T cell receptor beta chains from one specimen sequenced in a study of cytomegalovirus exposure and HLA in healthy donors. Use of 60 Vbeta and 13 Jbeta primers characterized the PCR. The assay was immunoSEQ multiplex PCR, and TCRdb's table has in-frame clones only and misses some. Here the sample spans about 140,000 clones, 82% being singletons. Sequencing was done on a sample of PBMCs. Every receptor here comes from a woman in her forties or fifties in good health and CMV-seropositive.

This chain joins TRBV6-6 and TRBJ1-2; D gene uncertain. Per germline, CDR1 MNHNY and CDR2 SVGAGI (reference sequence). Trimming removed 5 bases at V and 4 bases at J, with 11 bases between. The CDR3 runs 13 residues. The CDR3 bases are TGTGCCAGCAGTGCGCCAGGCGCCTATGGCTACACCTTC. Protein: CASSAPGAYGYTF.

The J gene is TRBJ2-5, the V gene TRBV5-1, with a possible D match to TRBD1 (6 bases). CDR3 length equals 15 residues. V was pared by 3 bases and J by 0 bases, with 12 bases between. CDR1 and CDR2 (germline): SGHRS, YFSETQ. The CDR3 sequence: CASSSQGTNQETQYF. The CDR3 DNA reads as TGCGCCAGCAGCTCACAAGGGACAAACCAAGAGACCCAGTACTTC.

The chain employs TRBV5-1 and TRBJ1-2; possibly TRBD1 for D (5 bases). The V gene's germline CDR1 is SGHRS and CDR2 YFSETQ. The CDR3 is 14 amino acids. V dropped 0 bases and J dropped 4 bases, with 10 bases sitting between them. The CDR3 is CASSLEEGSYGYTF. CDR3 sequence (DNA): TGCGCCAGCAGCTTGGAGGAGGGGTCCTATGGCTACACCTTC.

The V and J genes are TRBV19 and TRBJ2-1; TRBD1 agrees at 8 bases. Germline V gives CDR1 LNHDA, CDR2 SQIVND (reference sequence). J was trimmed by 0 bases and V by 7 bases; bases with no gene match: 5. The CDR3 is 15 residues long. Here the CDR3 reads CASTRQGSSYNEQFF. In nucleotides, the CDR3 is TGTGCCAGTACTAGACAGGGGAGCTCCTACAATGAGCAGTTCTTC.

This rearrangement joins TRBV7-2 to TRBJ2-3; the match to TRBD2 covers 8 bases. Germline V gives CDR1 SGHTA, CDR2 FQGNSA. The CDR3 covers 15 residues. V lost 6 bases and J lost 6; bases outside the gene matches: 11. CDR3 residues: CASRPPGLGADTQYF. DNA for the CDR3: TGTGCCAGCAGACCTCCGGGACTAGGAGCTGATACGCAGTATTTT.

This clone was seen just once. The chain joins TRBV10-3 to TRBJ2-5; 10 bases map to TRBD2. The CDR3 is 14 amino acids. The V segment lost 2 bases and the J segment 3 bases; nucleotides outside the gene matches: 0. The germline gives CDR1 ENHRY, CDR2 SYGVKD. The CDR3 DNA reads TGTGCCATCAGTGAGCTAGCGGGAGAAGAGACCCAGTACTTC. Translation gives CAISELAGEETQYF.

This clone showed up just once. This chain joins TRBV7-9 and TRBJ1-2, with D unclear. This CDR3 has 14 amino acids. The germline gives CDR1 SEHNR, CDR2 FQNEAQ (reference sequence). V dropped 1 base and J dropped 0 bases, with 6 bases sitting between them. For the CDR3, the DNA is TGTGCCAGCAGCTTAGACCAGACTAACTATGGCTACACCTTC. Translating gives CASSLDQTNYGYTF.

The V call is TRBV30, the J call TRBJ1-2, with D hard to call. This CDR3 is 13 amino acids long. The germline CDR1 and CDR2 sequences are GTSNPN and SVGIG (reference sequence). V gave up 0 bases and J gave up 4 bases, with 9 bases separating them. CDR3 sequence: CAWSVMGLYGYTF. The DNA for the CDR3 is TGTGCCTGGAGTGTAATGGGCCTCTATGGCTACACCTTC.

This sequence joins TRBV29-1 and TRBJ2-5, with D perhaps matching TRBD2 (6 bases). The CDR3 length is 13 residues. V was shortened by 5 bases and J by 0 bases, with 10 bases between the two germline ends. Germline CDR1 and CDR2: SQVTM and ANQGSEA. The CDR3 region has the DNA TGCAGCGTTTCCGGGGGAGACCAAGAGACCCAGTACTTC. It codes for CSVSGGDQETQYF.

This clone was counted between two and nine times. This chain joins TRBV11-2 and TRBJ1-4; the D is unclear. CDR3 length: 13 residues. Germline V gene lookup returns CDR1 SGHAT and CDR2 FQNNGV. V was cut by 1 base and J by 7 bases, with 7 bases left in between. As DNA, the CDR3 is TGTGCCAGCAGCTTAGTCCGAGGTGAAAAACTGTTTTTT. It codes for CASSLVRGEKLFF. The full variable domain, rest sourced from reference TRBV11-2 and TRBJ1-4, is EAGVAQSPRYKIIEKRQSVAFWCNPISGHATLYWYQQILGQGPKLLIQFQNNGVVDDSQLPKDRFSAERLKGVDSTLKIQPAKLEDSAVYLCASSLVRGEKLFFGSGTQLSVL.

This chain connects TRBV5-4 to TRBJ1-5, with TRBD1 identical over 7 bases. The CDR3 runs 15 residues. Germline assignment: CDR1 SGHNT and CDR2 YYREEE (reference sequence). V shed 4 bases, J shed 0 bases, and the junction held 4 bases outside the gene matches. CDR3 loop: CASSAGTDSNQPQHF. In nucleotides, the CDR3 is TGTGCCAGCAGCGCCGGGACAGATAGCAATCAGCCCCAGCATTTT.

This sequence joins TRBV6-5 and TRBJ2-2; 7 nucleotides match TRBD1. Losses at the gene ends were 7 bases for V and 1 base for J; bases not matched to a gene: 6. This CDR3 has 15 residues. From germline, CDR1 is MNHEY and CDR2 SVGAGI. This CDR3 is CASTRTGRNTGELFF. DNA for the CDR3: TGTGCCAGCACTAGGACAGGTCGGAACACCGGGGAGCTGTTTTTT.

The chain has TRBV6-5 and TRBJ1-4; 8 bases fit TRBD1. Germline assignment: CDR1 MNHEY and CDR2 SVGAGI. The CDR3 sequence is 14 residues long. Losses at the gene ends were 6 bases for V and 6 bases for J; bases not matched to a gene: 6. CDR3 region: CASSQGAGYEKLFF. The CDR3 DNA sequence: TGTGCCAGCAGCCAGGGGGCGGGCTATGAAAAACTGTTTTTT.

The rearrangement links TRBV18 to TRBJ2-1; 14 bases map to TRBD2. The CDR3 is 15 residues long. Germline loops: CDR1 KGHSH, CDR2 LQKENI. The ends lost 3 bases at V and 8 bases at J; junction bases unmatched: 3. For the CDR3, the DNA is TGTGCCAGCTCACCCGGGACTAGCGGGAGTGATGAGCAGTTCTTC. Translated: CASSPGTSGSDEQFF. The full variable domain, with the rest looked up from reference TRBV18 and TRBJ2-1, is NAGVMQNPRHLVRRRGQEARLRCSPMKGHSHVYWYRQLPEEGLKFMVYLQKENIIDESGMPKERFSAEFPKEGPSILRIQQVVRGDSAAYFCASSPGTSGSDEQFFGPGTRLTVL.

The chain is built from TRBV30 and TRBJ1-2, with TRBD1 identical over 9 bases. Germline V CDR1 and CDR2: GTSNPN, SVGIG (reference sequence). V shed 1 base, J shed 8 bases, and the junction held 11 bases outside the gene matches. The CDR3 runs to 15 residues. CDR3 amino acids: CAWSAWTGAGSGYTF. For the CDR3, the DNA is TGTGCCTGGAGTGCCTGGACAGGGGCAGGGTCGGGCTACACCTTC.

In this sample, this clone turned up once. The chain carries TRBV19 and TRBJ2-1; TRBD2 agrees at 8 bases. The germline CDR1 and CDR2 sequences are LNHDA and SQIVND (reference sequence). The CDR3 extends over 16 amino acids. Trimming cost V 1 base and J 2 bases; bases outside gene matches: 4. The CDR3 region has the DNA TGTGCCAGTAGTATAGTACCGGGACTAGCCTACAATGAGCAGTTCTTC. It codes for CASSIVPGLAYNEQFF.

This sequence joins TRBV18 and TRBJ2-1; D is unclear. CDR1 is KGHSH and CDR2 is LQKENI in the germline V gene. V was trimmed by 6 bases and J by 0 bases, leaving 12 bases between them. The CDR3 is 15 residues long. The CDR3: CASSPPLGSYNEQFF. In DNA form, the CDR3 reads TGTGCCAGCTCCCCTCCACTTGGCTCCTACAATGAGCAGTTCTTC.

This chain uses TRBV7-6 with TRBJ2-2; weak D call: TRBD2 (6 bases). Germline loops: CDR1 SGHVS, CDR2 FNYEAQ. This CDR3 region has 14 residues. Deletions cut 5 bases from V and 8 bases from J, with 15 bases between. DNA for the CDR3: TGTGCCAGCAGCGTCTCCGGGGGAGCGGGGGAGCTGTTTTTT. Encoded protein: CASSVSGGAGELFF.

This chain connects TRBV5-4 to TRBJ2-3; D unresolved. Germline values: CDR1 SGHNT, CDR2 YYREEE (reference sequence). The CDR3 has 15 amino acids. Trimming shortened V by 4 bases and J by 0 bases, and 12 bases separated the two germline ends. The CDR3 region has the DNA TGTGCCAGCAGCCCCGACTCCCACAGCACAGATACGCAGTATTTT. Translating gives CASSPDSHSTDTQYF.

This clone was seen a handful of times. The chain joins TRBV7-3 to TRBJ2-3; D is perhaps TRBD2 (6 bases). Germline-derived CDR1 and CDR2 are SGHTA and FQGTGA. Trimming removed 5 bases at V and 0 bases at J, with 9 bases between. CDR3 length equals 14 residues. CDR3 sequence (DNA): TGTGCCAGCAGCCCCGGACTAAGCACAGATACGCAGTATTTT. It translates to CASSPGLSTDTQYF.

This clone was observed a single time. J is TRBJ2-2 and V is TRBV7-9, with 8 bases fitting TRBD2. The CDR3 runs 15 residues. V was pared by 3 bases and J by 6 bases, with 6 bases of the junction left unmatched. Germline V gene sequence: CDR1 SEHNR, CDR2 FQNEAQ (reference sequence). The CDR3 sequence: CASSLGLVTSGELFF. CDR3 coding DNA: TGTGCCAGCAGCTTGGGACTAGTTACGTCCGGGGAGCTGTTTTTT.

V and J are TRBV6-1 and TRBJ1-5; TRBD1 matches at 8 bases. Germline CDR1 and CDR2: MNHNS and SASEGT. This CDR3 is 17 amino acids long. With V trimmed by 3 bases and J by 3 bases, 10 bases remained unmatched. For the CDR3, the DNA is TGTGCCAGCAGTGACGTCTTCAGGACAGGGTTCAATCAGCCCCAGCATTTT. Protein product: CASSDVFRTGFNQPQHF.

This clone was picked up a small number of times. The rearrangement joins TRBV6-1 to TRBJ2-7; a possible D gene is TRBD1 (6 bases). Between the trimmed V and J ends, which lost 9 bases and 2 bases, there was a span of 20 bases. This CDR3 is built from 15 residues. The V gene's germline CDR1 is MNHNS and CDR2 SASEGT. CDR3 DNA sequence: TGTGCCAGTCAGAGATTCAGGGGAGATACCTACGAGCAGTACTTC. Protein: CASQRFRGDTYEQYF.

The gene calls are TRBV7-2 and TRBJ2-1; D is unclear. The CDR3 sequence is 14 residues long. V gave up 4 bases and J gave up 0 bases, with 7 bases separating them. The germline V gene encodes CDR1 SGHTA and CDR2 FQGNSA. The CDR3 DNA follows: TGTGCCAGCAGCTCAGGTAGCTCCTACAATGAGCAGTTCTTC. It codes for CASSSGSSYNEQFF.

This clone showed up just once. The V and J genes are TRBV5-1 and TRBJ1-1, with 7 bases lining up with TRBD1. The CDR3 covers 13 residues. The germline V gene has CDR1 SGHRS and CDR2 YFSETQ. V gave up 6 bases and J gave up 4 bases; unmatched junction bases: 6. CDR3 protein: CASTDTGATEAFF. The CDR3 DNA reads TGCGCCAGCACCGATACAGGGGCCACTGAAGCTTTCTTT.

The gene calls are TRBV9 and TRBJ2-5, with 7 bases aligning to TRBD2. Gene TRBJ2-7 matches the end of the DNA better, so the J call may be wrong. This CDR3 has 14 amino acids. Germline V gene lookup returns CDR1 SGDLS and CDR2 YYNGEE. CDR3 DNA sequence: TGTGCCAGCAGCGTAGCTCCTAGCGGATACGAGCAGTACTTC. Amino acid sequence: CASSVAPSGYEQYF.

This chain links TRBV7-2 with TRBJ2-7; D possibly corresponds to TRBD2 (7 bases). Trimming took off 0 bases at V and 5 bases at J, with 8 bases between the two ends. The CDR3 has 13 amino acids. Germline V gene data show CDR1 as SGHTA and CDR2 as FQGNSA. The chain's CDR3 is CASSLAGGHEQYF. The CDR3 region has the DNA TGTGCCAGCAGCTTAGCGGGGGGGCACGAGCAGTACTTC.

The chain employs TRBV5-1 and TRBJ1-1; D is undetermined. The CDR3 length is 13 residues. Trimming took off 5 bases at V and 1 base at J, with 9 bases between the two ends. Per the germline V gene, CDR1 is SGHRS and CDR2 is YFSETQ. CDR3 bases: TGCGCCAGCAGACAGAACCCGAACACTGAAGCTTTCTTT. This encodes CASRQNPNTEAFF.